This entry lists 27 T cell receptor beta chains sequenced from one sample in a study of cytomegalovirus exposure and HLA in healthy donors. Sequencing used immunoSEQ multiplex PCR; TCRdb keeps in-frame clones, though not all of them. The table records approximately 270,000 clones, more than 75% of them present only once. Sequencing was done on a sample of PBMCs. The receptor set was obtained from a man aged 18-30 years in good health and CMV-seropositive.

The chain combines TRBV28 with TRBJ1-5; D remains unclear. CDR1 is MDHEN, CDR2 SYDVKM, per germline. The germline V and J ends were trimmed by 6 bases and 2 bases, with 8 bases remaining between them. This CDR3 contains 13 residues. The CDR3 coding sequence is TGTGCCAGCAGACAAAGCGGCAATCAGCCCCAGCATTTT. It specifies CASRQSGNQPQHF. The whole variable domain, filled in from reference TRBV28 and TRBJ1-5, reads DVKVTQSSRYLVKRTGEKVFLECVQDMDHENMFWYRQDPGLGLRLIYFSYDVKMKEKGDIPEGYSVSREKKERFSLILESASTNQTSMYLCASRQSGNQPQHFGDGTRLSIL.

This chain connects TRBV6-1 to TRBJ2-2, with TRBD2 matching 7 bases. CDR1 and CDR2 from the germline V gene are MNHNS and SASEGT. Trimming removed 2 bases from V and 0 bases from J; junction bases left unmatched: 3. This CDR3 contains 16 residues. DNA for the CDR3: TGTGCCAGCAGTGAACTTCGGGGGGCGAACACCGGGGAGCTGTTTTTT. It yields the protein CASSELRGANTGELFF.

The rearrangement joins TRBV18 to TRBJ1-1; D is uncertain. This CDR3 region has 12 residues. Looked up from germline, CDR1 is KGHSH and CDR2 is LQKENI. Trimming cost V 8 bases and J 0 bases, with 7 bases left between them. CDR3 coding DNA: TGTGCCAGCGGTCAGTTGAACACTGAAGCTTTCTTT. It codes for CASGQLNTEAFF.

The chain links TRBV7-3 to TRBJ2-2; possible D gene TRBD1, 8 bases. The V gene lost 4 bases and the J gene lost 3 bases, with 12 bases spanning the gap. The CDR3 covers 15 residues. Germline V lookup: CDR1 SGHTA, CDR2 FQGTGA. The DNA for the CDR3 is TGTGCCAGCAGCTCTACAGGGGGGGACACCGGGGAGCTGTTTTTT. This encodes CASSSTGGDTGELFF.

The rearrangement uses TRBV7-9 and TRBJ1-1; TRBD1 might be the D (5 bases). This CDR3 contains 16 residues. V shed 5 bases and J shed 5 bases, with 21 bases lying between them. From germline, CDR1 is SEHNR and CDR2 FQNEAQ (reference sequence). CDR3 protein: CASSRPPQGLGTEAFF. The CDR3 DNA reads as TGTGCCAGCAGCCGACCACCCCAGGGCCTGGGAACTGAAGCTTTCTTT.

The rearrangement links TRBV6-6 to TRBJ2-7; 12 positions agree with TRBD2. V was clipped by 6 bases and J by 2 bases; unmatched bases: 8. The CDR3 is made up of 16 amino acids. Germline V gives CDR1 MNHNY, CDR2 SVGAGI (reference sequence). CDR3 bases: TGTGCCAGCAGACTAGCGGGAGGTTCAGGGGCCTACGAGCAGTACTTC. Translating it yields CASRLAGGSGAYEQYF.

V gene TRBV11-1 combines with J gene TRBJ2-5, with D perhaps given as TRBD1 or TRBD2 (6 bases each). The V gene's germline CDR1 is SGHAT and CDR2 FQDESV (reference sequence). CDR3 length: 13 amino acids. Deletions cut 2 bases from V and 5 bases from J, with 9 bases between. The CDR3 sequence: CASSLRGAETQYF. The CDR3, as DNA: TGTGCCAGCAGCTTAAGGGGGGCGGAGACCCAGTACTTC.

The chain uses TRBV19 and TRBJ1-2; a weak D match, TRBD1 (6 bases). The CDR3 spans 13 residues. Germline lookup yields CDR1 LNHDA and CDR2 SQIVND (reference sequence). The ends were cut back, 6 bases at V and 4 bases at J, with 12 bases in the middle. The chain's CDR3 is CASSEGRGYGYTF. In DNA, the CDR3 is TGTGCCAGTAGCGAGGGCAGGGGCTATGGCTACACCTTC.

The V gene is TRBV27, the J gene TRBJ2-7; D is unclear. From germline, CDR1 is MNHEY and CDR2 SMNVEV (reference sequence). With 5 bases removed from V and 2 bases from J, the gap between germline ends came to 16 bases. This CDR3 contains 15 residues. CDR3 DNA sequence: TGTGCCAGCAGTACCCCTGGCAGTCCCACCTACGAGCAGTACTTC. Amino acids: CASSTPGSPTYEQYF.

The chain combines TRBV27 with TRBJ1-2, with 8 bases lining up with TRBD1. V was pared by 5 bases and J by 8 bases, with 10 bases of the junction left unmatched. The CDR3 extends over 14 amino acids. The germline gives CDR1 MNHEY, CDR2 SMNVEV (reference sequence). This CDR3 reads CASSPAGGAEGYTF. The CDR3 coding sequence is TGTGCCAGCAGTCCCGCAGGGGGCGCCGAGGGCTACACCTTC.

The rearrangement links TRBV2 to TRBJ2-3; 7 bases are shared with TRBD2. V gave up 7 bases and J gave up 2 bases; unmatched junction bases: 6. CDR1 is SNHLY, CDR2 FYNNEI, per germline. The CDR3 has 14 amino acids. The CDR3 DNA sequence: TGTGCCAGCACCAAGCGGGACCCCACAGATACGCAGTATTTT. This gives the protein CASTKRDPTDTQYF.

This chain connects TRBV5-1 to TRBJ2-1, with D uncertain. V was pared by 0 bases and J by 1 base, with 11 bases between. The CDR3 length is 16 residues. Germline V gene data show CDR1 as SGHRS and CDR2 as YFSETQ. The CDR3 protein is CASSLEARTSYNEQFF. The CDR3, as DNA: TGCGCCAGCAGCTTGGAGGCCAGGACGTCCTACAATGAGCAGTTCTTC.

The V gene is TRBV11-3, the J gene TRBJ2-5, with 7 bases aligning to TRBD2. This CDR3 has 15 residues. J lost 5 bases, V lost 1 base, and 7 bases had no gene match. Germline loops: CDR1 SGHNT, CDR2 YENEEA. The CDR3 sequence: CASSLGSAGAETQYF. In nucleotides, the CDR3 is TGTGCCAGCAGCTTAGGGTCCGCGGGAGCGGAGACCCAGTACTTC.

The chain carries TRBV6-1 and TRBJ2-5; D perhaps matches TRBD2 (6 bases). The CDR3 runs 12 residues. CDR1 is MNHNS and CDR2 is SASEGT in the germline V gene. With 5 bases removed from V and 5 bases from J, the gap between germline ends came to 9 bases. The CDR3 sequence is CASSTSLETQYF. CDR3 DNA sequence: TGTGCCAGCAGTACTAGCTTGGAGACCCAGTACTTC.

CDR3 in DNA: TGTGCCAGCACCTGGGGGGACGGCAATCAGCCCCAGCATTTT. Amino acids: CASTWGDGNQPQHF. This chain connects TRBV2 to TRBJ1-5; D perhaps matches TRBD1 (5 bases). The CDR3 is 14 amino acids. Germline V gene data show CDR1 as SNHLY and CDR2 as FYNNEI. V gave up 7 bases and J gave up 2 bases, with 12 bases separating them.

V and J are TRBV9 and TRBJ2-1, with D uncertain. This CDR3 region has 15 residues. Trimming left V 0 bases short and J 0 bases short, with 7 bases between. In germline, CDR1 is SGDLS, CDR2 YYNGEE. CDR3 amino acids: CASSVGLSSYNEQFF. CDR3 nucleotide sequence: TGTGCCAGCAGCGTAGGCCTAAGCTCCTACAATGAGCAGTTCTTC.

The CDR3: CASSEGGFGQPQHF. The CDR3 DNA reads as TGTGCCAGCAGTGAGGGAGGGTTTGGTCAGCCCCAGCATTTT. The V and J genes are TRBV2 and TRBJ1-5; D gene unclear. Per germline, CDR1 SNHLY and CDR2 FYNNEI. The CDR3 loop spans 14 amino acids. Trimming left V 3 bases short and J 6 bases short, with 12 bases between.

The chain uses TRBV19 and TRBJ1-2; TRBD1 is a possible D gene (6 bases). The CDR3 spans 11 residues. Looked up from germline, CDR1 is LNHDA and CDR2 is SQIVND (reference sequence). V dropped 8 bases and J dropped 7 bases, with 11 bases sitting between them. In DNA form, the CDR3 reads TGTGCCAGTTTTGGACAGCTTGGCTACACCTTC. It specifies CASFGQLGYTF.

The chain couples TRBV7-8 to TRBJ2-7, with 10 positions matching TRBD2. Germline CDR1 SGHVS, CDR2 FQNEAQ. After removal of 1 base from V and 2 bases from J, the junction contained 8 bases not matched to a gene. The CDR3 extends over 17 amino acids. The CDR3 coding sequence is TGTGCCAGCAGCTTAGGTAGGGGACTAGCGAGAACCTACGAGCAGTACTTC. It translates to CASSLGRGLARTYEQYF.

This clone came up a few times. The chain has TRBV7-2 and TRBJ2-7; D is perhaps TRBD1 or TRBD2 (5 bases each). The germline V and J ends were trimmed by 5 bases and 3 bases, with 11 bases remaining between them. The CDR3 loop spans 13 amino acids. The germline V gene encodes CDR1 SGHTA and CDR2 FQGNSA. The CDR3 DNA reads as TGTGCCAGCAGCCAGATGGGGGACTACGAGCAGTACTTC. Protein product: CASSQMGDYEQYF.

Here the CDR3 DNA reads TGTGCCAGCAGTGACGGGACTAGCGGGATTTCCTACAATGAGCAGTTCTTC. Translating gives CASSDGTSGISYNEQFF. V is TRBV25-1 and J is TRBJ2-1; the match to TRBD2 covers 13 bases. Losses at the gene ends were 3 bases for V and 1 base for J; bases not matched to a gene: 3. The CDR3 contains 17 residues. Germline V lookup: CDR1 MGHDK, CDR2 SYGVNS.

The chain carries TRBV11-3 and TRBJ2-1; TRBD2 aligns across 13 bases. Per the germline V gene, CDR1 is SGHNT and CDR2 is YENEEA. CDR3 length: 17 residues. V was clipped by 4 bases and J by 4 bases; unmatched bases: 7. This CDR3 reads CASSSGTSGADYNEQFF. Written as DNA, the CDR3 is TGTGCCAGCAGCTCAGGGACTAGCGGGGCGGATTACAATGAGCAGTTCTTC. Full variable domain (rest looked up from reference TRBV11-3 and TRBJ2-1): EAGVVQSPRYKIIEKKQPVAFWCNPISGHNTLYWYLQNLGQGPELLIRYENEEAVDDSQLPKDRFSAERLKGVDSTLKIQPAELGDSAVYLCASSSGTSGADYNEQFFGPGTRLTVL.

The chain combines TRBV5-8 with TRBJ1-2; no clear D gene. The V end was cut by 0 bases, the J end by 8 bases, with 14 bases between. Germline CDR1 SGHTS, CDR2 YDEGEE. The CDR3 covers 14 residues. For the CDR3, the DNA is TGTGCCAGCAGCTTGGATTTCTTACCGGGGGGCTACACCTTC. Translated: CASSLDFLPGGYTF.

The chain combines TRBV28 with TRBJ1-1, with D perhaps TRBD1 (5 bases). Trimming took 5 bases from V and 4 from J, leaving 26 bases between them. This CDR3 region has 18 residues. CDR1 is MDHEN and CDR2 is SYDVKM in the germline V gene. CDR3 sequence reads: CASSPDPWFAGSGTEAFF. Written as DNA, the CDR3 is TGTGCCAGCAGTCCGGACCCTTGGTTTGCAGGGTCGGGCACTGAAGCTTTCTTT.

The CDR3 DNA reads TGTGCCAGCAGGACTACAGGGGTCTCTGGGGCCAACGTCCTGACTTTC. Translated, it gives CASRTTGVSGANVLTF. This chain connects TRBV5-8 to TRBJ2-6; 7 nucleotides match TRBD1. The CDR3 runs 16 residues. Germline V gene lookup returns CDR1 SGHTS and CDR2 YDEGEE. V shed 5 bases and J 0 bases; nucleotides not matched to a gene: 5.

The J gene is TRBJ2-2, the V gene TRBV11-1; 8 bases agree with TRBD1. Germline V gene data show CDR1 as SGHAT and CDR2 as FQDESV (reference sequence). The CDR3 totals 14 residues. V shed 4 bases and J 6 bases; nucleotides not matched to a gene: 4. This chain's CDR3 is CASSSQGASGELFF. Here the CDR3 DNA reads TGTGCCAGCAGCTCCCAGGGGGCGTCCGGGGAGCTGTTTTTT. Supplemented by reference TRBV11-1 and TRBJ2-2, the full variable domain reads EAEVAQSPRYKITEKSQAVAFWCDPISGHATLYWYRQILGQGPELLVQFQDESVVDDSQLPKDRFSAERLKGVDSTLKIQPAELGDSAMYLCASSSQGASGELFFGEGSRLTVL.

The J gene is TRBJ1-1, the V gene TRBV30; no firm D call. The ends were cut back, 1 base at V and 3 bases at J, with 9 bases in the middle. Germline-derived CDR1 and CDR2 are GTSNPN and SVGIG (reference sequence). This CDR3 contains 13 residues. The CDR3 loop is CAWSGVGDTEAFF. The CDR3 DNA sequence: TGTGCCTGGAGTGGGGTCGGGGACACTGAAGCTTTCTTT.